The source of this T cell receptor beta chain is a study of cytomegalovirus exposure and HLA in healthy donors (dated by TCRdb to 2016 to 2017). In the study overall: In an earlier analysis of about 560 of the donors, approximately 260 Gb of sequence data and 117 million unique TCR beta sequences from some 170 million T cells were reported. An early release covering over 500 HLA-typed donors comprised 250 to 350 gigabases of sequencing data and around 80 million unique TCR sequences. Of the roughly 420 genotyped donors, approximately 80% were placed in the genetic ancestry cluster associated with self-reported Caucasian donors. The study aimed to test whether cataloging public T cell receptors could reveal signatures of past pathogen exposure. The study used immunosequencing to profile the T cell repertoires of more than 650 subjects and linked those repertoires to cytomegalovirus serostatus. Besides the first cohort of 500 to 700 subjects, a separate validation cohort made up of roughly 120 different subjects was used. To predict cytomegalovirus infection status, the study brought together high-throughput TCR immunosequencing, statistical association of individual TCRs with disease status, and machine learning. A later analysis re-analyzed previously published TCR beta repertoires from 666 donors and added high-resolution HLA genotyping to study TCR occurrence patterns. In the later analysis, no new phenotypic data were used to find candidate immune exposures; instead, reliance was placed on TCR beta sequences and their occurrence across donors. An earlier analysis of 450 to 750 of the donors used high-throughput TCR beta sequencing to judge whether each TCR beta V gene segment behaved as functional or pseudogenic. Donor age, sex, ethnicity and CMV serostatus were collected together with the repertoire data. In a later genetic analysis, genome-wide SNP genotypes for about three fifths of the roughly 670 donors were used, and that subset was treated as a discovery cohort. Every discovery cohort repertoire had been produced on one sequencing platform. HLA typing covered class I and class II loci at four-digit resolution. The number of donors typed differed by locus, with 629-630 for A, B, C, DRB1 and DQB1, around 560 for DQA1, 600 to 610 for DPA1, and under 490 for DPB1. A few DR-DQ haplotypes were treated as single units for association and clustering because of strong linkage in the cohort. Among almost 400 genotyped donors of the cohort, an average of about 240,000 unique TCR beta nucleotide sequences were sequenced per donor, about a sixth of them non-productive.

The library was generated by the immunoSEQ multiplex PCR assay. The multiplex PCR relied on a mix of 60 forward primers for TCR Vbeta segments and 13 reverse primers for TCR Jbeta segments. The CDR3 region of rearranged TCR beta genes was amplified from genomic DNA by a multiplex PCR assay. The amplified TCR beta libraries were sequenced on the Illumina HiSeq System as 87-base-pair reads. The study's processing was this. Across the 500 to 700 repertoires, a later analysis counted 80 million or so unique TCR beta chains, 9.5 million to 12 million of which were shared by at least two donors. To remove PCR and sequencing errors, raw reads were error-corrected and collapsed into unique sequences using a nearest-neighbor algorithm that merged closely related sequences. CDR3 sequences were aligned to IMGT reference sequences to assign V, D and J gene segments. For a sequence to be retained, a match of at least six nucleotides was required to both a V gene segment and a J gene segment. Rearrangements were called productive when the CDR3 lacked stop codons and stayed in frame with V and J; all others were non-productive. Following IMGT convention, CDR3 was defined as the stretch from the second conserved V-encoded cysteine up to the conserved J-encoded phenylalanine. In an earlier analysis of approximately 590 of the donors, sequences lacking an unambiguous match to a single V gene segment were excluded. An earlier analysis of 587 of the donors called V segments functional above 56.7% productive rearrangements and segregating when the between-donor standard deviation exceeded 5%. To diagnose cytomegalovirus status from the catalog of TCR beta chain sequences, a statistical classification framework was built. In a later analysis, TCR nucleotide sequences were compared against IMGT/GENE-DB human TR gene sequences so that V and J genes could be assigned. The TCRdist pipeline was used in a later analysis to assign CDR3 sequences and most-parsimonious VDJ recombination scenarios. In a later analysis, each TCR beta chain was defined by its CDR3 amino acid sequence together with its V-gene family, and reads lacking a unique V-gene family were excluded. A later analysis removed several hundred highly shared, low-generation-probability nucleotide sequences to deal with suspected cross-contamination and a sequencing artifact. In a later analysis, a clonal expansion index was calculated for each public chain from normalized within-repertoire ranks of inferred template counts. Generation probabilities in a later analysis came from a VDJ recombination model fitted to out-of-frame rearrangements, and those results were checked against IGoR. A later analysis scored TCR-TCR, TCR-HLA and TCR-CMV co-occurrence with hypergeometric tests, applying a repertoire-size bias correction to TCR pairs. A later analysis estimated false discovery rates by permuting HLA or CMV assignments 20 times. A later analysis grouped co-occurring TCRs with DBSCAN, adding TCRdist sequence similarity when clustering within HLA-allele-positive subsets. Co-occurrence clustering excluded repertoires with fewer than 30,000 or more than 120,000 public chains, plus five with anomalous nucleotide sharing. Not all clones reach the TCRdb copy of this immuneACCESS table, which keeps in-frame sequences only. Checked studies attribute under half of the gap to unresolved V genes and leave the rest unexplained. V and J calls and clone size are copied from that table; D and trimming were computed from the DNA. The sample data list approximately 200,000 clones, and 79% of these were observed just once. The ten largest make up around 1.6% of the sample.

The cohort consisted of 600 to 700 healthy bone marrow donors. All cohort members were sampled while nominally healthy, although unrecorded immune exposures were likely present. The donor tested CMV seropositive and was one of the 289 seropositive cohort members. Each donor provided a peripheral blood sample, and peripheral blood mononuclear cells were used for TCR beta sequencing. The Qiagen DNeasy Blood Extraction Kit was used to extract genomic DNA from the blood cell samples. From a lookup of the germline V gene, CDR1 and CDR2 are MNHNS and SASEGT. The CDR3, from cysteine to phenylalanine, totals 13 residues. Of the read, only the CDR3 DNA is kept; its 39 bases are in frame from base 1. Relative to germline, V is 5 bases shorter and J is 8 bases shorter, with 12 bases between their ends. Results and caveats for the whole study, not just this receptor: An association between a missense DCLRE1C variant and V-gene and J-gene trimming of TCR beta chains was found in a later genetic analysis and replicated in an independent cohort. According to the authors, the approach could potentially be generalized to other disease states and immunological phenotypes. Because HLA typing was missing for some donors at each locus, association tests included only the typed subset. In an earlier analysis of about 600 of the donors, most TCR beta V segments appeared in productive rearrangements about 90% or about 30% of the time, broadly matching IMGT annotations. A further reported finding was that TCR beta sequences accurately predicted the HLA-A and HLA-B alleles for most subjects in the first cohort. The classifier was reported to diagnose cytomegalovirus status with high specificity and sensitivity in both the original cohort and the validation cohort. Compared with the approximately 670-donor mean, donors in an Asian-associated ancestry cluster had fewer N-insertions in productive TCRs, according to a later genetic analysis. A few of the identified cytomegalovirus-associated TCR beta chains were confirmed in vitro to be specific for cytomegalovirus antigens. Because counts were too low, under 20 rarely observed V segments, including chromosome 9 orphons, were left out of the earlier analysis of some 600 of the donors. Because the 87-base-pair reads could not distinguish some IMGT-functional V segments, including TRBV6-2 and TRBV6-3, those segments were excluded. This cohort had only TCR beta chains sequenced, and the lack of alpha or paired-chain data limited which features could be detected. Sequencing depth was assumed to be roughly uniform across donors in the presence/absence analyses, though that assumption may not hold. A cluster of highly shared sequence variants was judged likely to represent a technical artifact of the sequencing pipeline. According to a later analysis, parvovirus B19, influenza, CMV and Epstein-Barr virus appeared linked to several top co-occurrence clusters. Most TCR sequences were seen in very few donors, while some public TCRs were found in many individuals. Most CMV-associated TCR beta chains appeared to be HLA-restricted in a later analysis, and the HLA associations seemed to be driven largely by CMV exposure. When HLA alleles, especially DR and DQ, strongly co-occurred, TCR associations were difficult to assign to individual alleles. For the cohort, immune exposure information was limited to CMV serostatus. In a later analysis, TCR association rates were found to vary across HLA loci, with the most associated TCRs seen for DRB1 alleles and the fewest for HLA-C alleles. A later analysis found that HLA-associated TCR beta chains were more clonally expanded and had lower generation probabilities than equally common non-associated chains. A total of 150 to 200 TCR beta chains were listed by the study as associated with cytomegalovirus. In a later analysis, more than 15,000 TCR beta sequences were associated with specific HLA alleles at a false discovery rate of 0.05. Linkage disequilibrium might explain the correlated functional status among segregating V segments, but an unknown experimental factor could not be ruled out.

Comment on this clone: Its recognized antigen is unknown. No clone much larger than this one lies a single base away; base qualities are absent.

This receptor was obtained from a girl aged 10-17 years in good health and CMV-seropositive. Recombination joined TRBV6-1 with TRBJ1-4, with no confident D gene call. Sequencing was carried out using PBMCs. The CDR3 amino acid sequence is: CASSLGVGEKLFF. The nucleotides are TGTGCCAGCAGTCTCGGGGTGGGAGAAAAACTGTTTTTT.